This T cell receptor (beta chain) was sequenced in a study of T cell clusters in autoimmune cytopenias. Each sample's input was about 270 ng genomic DNA, 38,000 or so genome equivalents. Germline assignment: CDR1 LNHDA and CDR2 SQIVND (reference sequence). The CDR3 is made up of 14 amino acids. TRB was amplified by touch-down multiplex PCR, primer pools A and B combined. No DNA is given; TCRdb re-called the multiplex PCR reads and lists each CDR3 protein once. The repertoire table contains approximately 1,800 distinct CDR3 sequences. Its frequency marks this clonotype as medium-sized. This sequence originates from a human donor with an autoimmune cytopenia or autoimmune hepatitis (not recorded which). The rearrangement links TRBV19 to TRBJ1-2; lacking DNA, the TRBD1 call made by TCRdb goes unchecked. Sequenced: peripheral blood. The CDR3 sequence: CASSMGGGDYGYTF.